This TCR beta chain came from a study of control samples from healthy donors and cancer patients. The data were produced by immunoSEQ multiplex PCR, yet TCRdb's version contains in-frame clones alone and is incomplete. This sample has roughly 100,000 clones, with approximately 93% found just once. Germline CDR1 and CDR2: LGHDT and YNNKEL (reference sequence). The CDR3 runs to 12 residues. Trimming left V 5 bases short and J 8 bases short, with 12 bases between. The receptor was isolated from a woman in her thirties in good health. This chain links TRBV3-1 (or the pseudogene TRBV3-2) with TRBJ1-2; D remains ambiguous. Sequenced: blood. The CDR3 is CASSSASSGYTF. The CDR3 nucleotides read TGTGCCAGCAGCTCCGCCTCATCCGGCTACACCTTC.